Shown below are 13 T cell receptor beta chains from a single sample sequenced in a study of technical replicates of blood from a handful of donors. Method: immunoSEQ multiplex PCR; TCRdb's copy keeps in-frame clones and lacks some. The sample contains 70,000 to 85,000 clones, roughly 92% of which appear only once. The sequencing input was T cells isolated from PBMCs. These receptors all stem from a human donor in good health.

This clone was observed a single time. This rearrangement joins TRBV6-5 to TRBJ2-2; D may be TRBD1 (7 bases). The CDR3 has 14 amino acids. Trimming removed 8 bases from V and 6 bases from J, with 16 bases in between. Germline values: CDR1 MNHEY, CDR2 SVGAGI. CDR3: CASHRGTGAGELFF. In DNA, the CDR3 is TGTGCCAGCCACAGGGGAACGGGAGCCGGGGAGCTGTTTTTT.

The genes are TRBV6-6 and TRBJ1-5; unclear D gene. Deletions cut 5 bases from V and 4 bases from J, with 3 bases between. The CDR3 spans 11 residues. CDR1 MNHNY and CDR2 SVGAGI come from the germline V gene (reference sequence). CDR3 in amino acids: CASSQNQPQHF. The CDR3 bases are TGTGCCAGCAGTCAAAATCAGCCCCAGCATTTT.

CDR3 sequence: CASSTWDSYNEQFF. CDR3 DNA: TGTGCCAGCAGCACATGGGACTCTTACAATGAGCAGTTCTTC. This sequence joins TRBV9 and TRBJ2-1, with a possible D match to TRBD2 (6 bases). Per the germline V gene, CDR1 is SGDLS and CDR2 is YYNGEE. The CDR3 runs to 14 residues. Trimming pared 4 bases from V and 4 bases from J, leaving 12 bases between.

The chain is built from TRBV5-1 and TRBJ2-1, with D possibly matching TRBD1 (6 bases). The germline V and J ends were trimmed by 2 bases and 8 bases, with 11 bases remaining between them. The length of the CDR3 is 13 residues. Germline lookup yields CDR1 SGHRS and CDR2 YFSETQ. Written as DNA, the CDR3 is TGCGCCAGCAGCTTTACAGGGCCGGATGAGCAGTTCTTC. As protein: CASSFTGPDEQFF.

V is TRBV27 and J is TRBJ2-1, with 14 nucleotides matching TRBD2. The V segment lost 5 bases and the J segment 10 bases; nucleotides outside the gene matches: 10. This CDR3 has 16 amino acids. Germline V gives CDR1 MNHEY, CDR2 SMNVEV (reference sequence). The CDR3 protein is CASSPGTSGSQQEQFF. The CDR3 bases are TGTGCCAGCAGTCCCGGGACTAGCGGGAGTCAGCAGGAGCAGTTCTTC.

V and J are TRBV7-2 and TRBJ2-1, with unresolved D. V lost 5 bases, J lost 7 bases, and 15 bases lay in between. Germline assignment: CDR1 SGHTA and CDR2 FQGNSA. This CDR3 has 14 residues. CDR3 protein: CASSRIVSGNEQFF. The CDR3 region has the DNA TGTGCCAGCAGCCGCATTGTATCCGGGAATGAGCAGTTCTTC.

The V and J genes are TRBV2 and TRBJ2-1; 7 bases line up with TRBD2. CDR3 length: 17 amino acids. The V gene's germline CDR1 is SNHLY and CDR2 FYNNEI. V was pared by 8 bases and J by 0 bases, with 13 bases of the junction left unmatched. The CDR3 DNA sequence: TGTGCCAGCTGCGGACTAGAGTTGGGCGGCTCCTACAATGAGCAGTTCTTC. Translated: CASCGLELGGSYNEQFF.

The rearrangement uses TRBV19 and TRBJ2-2; 10 bases line up with TRBD2. The CDR3 extends over 16 amino acids. The trim removed 2 bases at V and 6 bases at J, leaving 6 bases unmatched. CDR1 and CDR2 (germline): LNHDA, SQIVND (reference sequence). The CDR3 region has the DNA TGTGCCAGTAGTATAATAGCGGGAGGTTTAGCCGGGGAGCTGTTTTTT. Encoded protein: CASSIIAGGLAGELFF.

The chain combines TRBV7-2 with TRBJ2-3; 15 bases align to TRBD2. This CDR3 spans 16 amino acids. J lost 2 bases, V lost 5 bases, and 2 bases had no gene match. Germline loops: CDR1 SGHTA, CDR2 FQGNSA. CDR3 protein: CASSGLAGGATDTQYF. The CDR3 nucleotides are TGTGCCAGCAGCGGACTAGCGGGAGGGGCCACAGATACGCAGTATTTT.

The chain couples TRBV11-3 to TRBJ2-7; 7 bases map to TRBD2. From germline, CDR1 is SGHNT and CDR2 YENEEA. This CDR3 contains 15 residues. V trimming: 8 bases; J trimming: 6 bases; junction bases outside the gene matches: 16. The CDR3 nucleotides are TGTGCCAGCTCCGCGATGCGGACTAGAAATCCCGAGCAGTACTTC. Protein product: CASSAMRTRNPEQYF. Filled out from reference TRBV11-3 and TRBJ2-7, the complete variable domain reads EAGVVQSPRYKIIEKKQPVAFWCNPISGHNTLYWYLQNLGQGPELLIRYENEEAVDDSQLPKDRFSAERLKGVDSTLKIQPAELGDSAVYLCASSAMRTRNPEQYFGPGTRLTVT.

The gene calls are TRBV5-1 and TRBJ1-2; 8 positions agree with TRBD1. The CDR3 contains 14 residues. V lost 4 bases, J lost 3 bases, and 5 bases stayed unmatched. Germline CDR1 and CDR2: SGHRS and YFSETQ. The CDR3 protein is CASSRNRGDYGYTF. The CDR3 coding sequence is TGCGCCAGCAGCCGGAACAGGGGGGACTATGGCTACACCTTC.

The chain has TRBV30 and TRBJ2-5; 8 bases fit TRBD1. Unmatched junction bases numbered 1, after V lost 2 bases and J lost 5 bases. The CDR3 covers 12 residues. The germline gives CDR1 GTSNPN, CDR2 SVGIG (reference sequence). CDR3 sequence reads: CAWSRQGETQYF. The CDR3 DNA reads TGTGCCTGGAGTCGACAGGGGGAGACCCAGTACTTC.

The chain carries TRBV6-1 and TRBJ1-5; TRBD1 aligns across 12 bases. The V segment lost 6 bases and the J segment 1 base; nucleotides outside the gene matches: 1. Germline V CDR1 and CDR2: MNHNS, SASEGT. This CDR3 comprises 15 residues. Here the CDR3 reads CASRGQGASNQPQHF. CDR3 DNA: TGTGCCAGCAGGGGACAGGGGGCAAGCAATCAGCCCCAGCATTTT.